The sequence of this TCR beta chain was determined in a study of T-cell reconstitution after alpha-beta-depleted transplantation in children. Molecular barcoding with unique molecular identifiers was used for the TCRbeta library. TCRdb analysed the PCR reads with MiXCR anew, one entry per CDR3 protein. Altogether 500,000 to 750,000 distinct CDR3 sequences are present, more than 20% being singletons, with the ten largest covering around a third. Per germline, CDR1 DFQATT and CDR2 SNEGSKA (reference sequence). The CDR3 spans 13 residues. With 6 bases clipped from V and 5 bases from J, the junction kept 5 bases outside the gene matches.

The sequencing here drew on PBMCs, taken before TCRalphabeta/CD19-depleted stem cell transplant. This chain joins TRBV20-1 and TRBJ2-1; TRBD1 agrees at 9 bases. The clonotype comes from a boy in the first two years of life with Wiskott-Aldrich syndrome, due to receive a stem cell transplant. This chain's CDR3 is CSAWDRDDNEQFF. The CDR3 DNA sequence: TGCAGTGCATGGGACAGGGATGACAATGAGCAGTTCTTC.